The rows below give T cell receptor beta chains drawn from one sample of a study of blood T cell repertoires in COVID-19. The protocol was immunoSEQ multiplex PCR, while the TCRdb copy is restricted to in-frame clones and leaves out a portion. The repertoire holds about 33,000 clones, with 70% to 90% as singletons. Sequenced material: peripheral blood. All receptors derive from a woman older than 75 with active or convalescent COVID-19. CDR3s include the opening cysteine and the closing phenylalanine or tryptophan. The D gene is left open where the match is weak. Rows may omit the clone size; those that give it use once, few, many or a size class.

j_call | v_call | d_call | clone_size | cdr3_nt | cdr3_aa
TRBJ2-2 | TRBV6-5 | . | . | TGTGCCACCGTCAGGCAGGCCACCGGGGAGCTGTTTTTT | CATVRQATGELFF
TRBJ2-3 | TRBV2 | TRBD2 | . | TGTGCCAGCAGTGAAGCGAGACTAGCGTTACGAGATACGCAGTATTTT | CASSEARLALRDTQYF
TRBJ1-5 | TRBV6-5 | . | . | TGTGCCAGCAGGGGGATAGGGGGAACTCAGCCCCAGCATTTT | CASRGIGGTQPQHF
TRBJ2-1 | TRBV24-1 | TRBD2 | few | TGTGCCACCAGTGGCGGGGGGGCCTACAATGAGCAGTTCTTC | CATSGGGAYNEQFF
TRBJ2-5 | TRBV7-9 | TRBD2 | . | TGTGCCAGCAGCCCGATAGCGGGGGGCCGTAGGGAGACCCAGTACTTC | CASSPIAGGRRETQYF
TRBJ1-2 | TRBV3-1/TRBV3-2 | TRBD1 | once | TGTGCCAGCAGCCCTAGAGGGACAGGGGGCGGCTACACCTTC | CASSPRGTGGGYTF
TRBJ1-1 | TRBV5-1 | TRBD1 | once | TGCGCCAGCAGCATCGGGACAGGGGGCATTAACACTGAAGCTTTCTTT | CASSIGTGGINTEAFF
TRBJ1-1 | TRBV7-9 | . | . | TGTGCCAGCAGCTTCGGACAGAGTAACACTGAAGCTTTCTTT | CASSFGQSNTEAFF
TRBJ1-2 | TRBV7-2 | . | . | TGTGCCAGCAGCGAGACAGGCGCTTATGGCTACACCTTC | CASSETGAYGYTF
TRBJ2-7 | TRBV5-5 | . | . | TGTGCCAGCAGCATATACGGGGAACGGTGCGACTTC | CASSIYGERCDF
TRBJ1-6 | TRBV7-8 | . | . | TGTGCCAGCAGCTTAGAACAGAGTTGGAACTATAATTCACCCCTCCACTTT | CASSLEQSWNYNSPLHF
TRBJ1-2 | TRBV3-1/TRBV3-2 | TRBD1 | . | TGTGCCAGCAGCCAGACAGGGAGCTATGGCTACACCTTC | CASSQTGSYGYTF
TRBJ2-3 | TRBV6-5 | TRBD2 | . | TGTGCCAGCAGTTCCTGGACTAGCGGGGGATCAGATACGCAGTATTTT | CASSSWTSGGSDTQYF
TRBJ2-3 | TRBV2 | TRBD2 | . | TGTGCCAGCAGTGAAAGGCTAGCGGGGGGGGAAGATACGCAGTATTTT | CASSERLAGGEDTQYF
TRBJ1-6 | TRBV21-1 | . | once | TGTGCCAGCAGCAAAGGGCAGGGGGCTAATTATAATTCACCCCTCCACTTT | CASSKGQGANYNSPLHF
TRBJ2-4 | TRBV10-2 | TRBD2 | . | TGCGCCAGCAGTCCGGGTGCGGGGGGTGTTATTCAGTACTTC | CASSPGAGGVIQYF